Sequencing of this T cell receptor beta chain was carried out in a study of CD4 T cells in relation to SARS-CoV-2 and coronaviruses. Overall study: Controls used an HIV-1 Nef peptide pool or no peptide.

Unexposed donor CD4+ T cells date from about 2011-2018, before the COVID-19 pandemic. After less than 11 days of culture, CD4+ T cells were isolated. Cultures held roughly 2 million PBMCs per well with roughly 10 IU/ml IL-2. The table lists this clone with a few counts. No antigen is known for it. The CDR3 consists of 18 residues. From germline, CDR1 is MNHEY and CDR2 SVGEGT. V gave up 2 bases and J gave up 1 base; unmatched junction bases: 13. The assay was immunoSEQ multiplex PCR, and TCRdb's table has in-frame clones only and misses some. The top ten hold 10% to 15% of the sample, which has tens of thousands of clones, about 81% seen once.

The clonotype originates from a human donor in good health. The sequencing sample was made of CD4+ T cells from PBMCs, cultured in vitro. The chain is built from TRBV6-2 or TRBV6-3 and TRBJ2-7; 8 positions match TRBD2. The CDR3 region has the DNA TGTGCCAGCAGTTACCTTAGTCTTGCGGGAGGACCATCCTACGAGCAGTACTTC. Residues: CASSYLSLAGGPSYEQYF.